Listed below are T cell receptor beta chains from one sample, sequenced in a study of blood T cell repertoires in COVID-19. Here immunoSEQ multiplex PCR was the method, and the copy in TCRdb shows in-frame clones only, minus some. The sample lists about 300,000 clones; nearly 90% were seen once. Sequenced input: peripheral blood. The receptors derive from a woman in her 30s with COVID-19, enrolled during active disease. The CDR3 runs from the conserved cysteine through the conserved F or W. The order of the fields is V gene, J gene, clone size, CDR3 protein. Only some rows state a clone size, as once, few, many or a class for expanded clones.

>TRBV27|TRBJ1-1|NA
CASIGGSITEAFF
>TRBV7-8|TRBJ1-2|NA
CASSTGHLYGYTF
>TRBV2|TRBJ2-1|NA
CATTPYNEQFF
>TRBV4-3|TRBJ1-5|NA
CASSQETGLGNQPQHF
>TRBV14|TRBJ2-5|once
CASSQGGTTYQETQYF
>TRBV5-1|TRBJ1-2|NA
CASSPDPRQYGYTF
>TRBV7-9|TRBJ1-5|NA
CASSPPAGQPQHF
>TRBV18|TRBJ1-5|NA
CASSGVGGNQPQHF
>TRBV9|TRBJ1-6|few
CASSGGEGNSPLHF
>TRBV3-1/TRBV3-2|TRBJ2-3|NA
CASRQGVEDTQYF
>TRBV19|TRBJ2-1|NA
CASSMGRLSYNEQFF
>TRBV7-2|TRBJ2-3|once
CASSFDRVGTDTQYF
>TRBV30|TRBJ2-3|NA
CAWSAGTSTWDTQYF
>TRBV6-5|TRBJ1-6|NA
CASSYGSGSPLHF
>TRBV9|TRBJ1-5|NA
CASSVGPHLSNQPQHF
>TRBV10-2|TRBJ1-2|NA
CASSGQHGYTF
>TRBV19|TRBJ1-1|NA
CASSARDSFKLTEAFF
>TRBV12-3/TRBV12-4|TRBJ1-2|NA
CASSYNSYGYTF
>TRBV11-2|TRBJ2-7|few
CASSLRGGSSYEQYF
>TRBV2|TRBJ1-1|NA
CASSGPSGRAEAFF
>TRBV7-6|TRBJ2-5|NA
CASSPPPRGSRGYQETQYF
>TRBV5-1|TRBJ2-5|once
CASSLIAGPEETQYF
>TRBV20-1|TRBJ1-2|NA
CSAGQVRGYTF
>TRBV6-2/TRBV6-3|TRBJ2-4|NA
CASSYYDTAKNIQYF
>TRBV6-5|TRBJ2-5|NA
CASRGQGGMWETQYF
>TRBV5-5|TRBJ1-1|once
CASSLAIRGGKAEAFF
>TRBV19|TRBJ2-1|NA
CASSIEAARGLYNEQFF
>TRBV7-2|TRBJ2-2|NA
CASSPIGVANTGELFF
>TRBV6-2/TRBV6-3|TRBJ1-1|once
CASSPLGEGTEAFF
>TRBV5-4|TRBJ2-1|NA
CASSRRAGSSYNEQFF
>TRBV6-1|TRBJ2-3|NA
CASSEGLAGGGVVDTQYF
>TRBV19|TRBJ2-7|once
CASIGGGASEQYF
>TRBV19|TRBJ1-2|NA
CATRNPYRGRNYGYTF
>TRBV30|TRBJ2-1|NA
CAWSSPRGAYNEQFF
>TRBV29-1|TRBJ1-3|once
CSVGPGGTGNTIYF
>TRBV7-9|TRBJ2-7|NA
CASSRTGGIPCF
>TRBV19|TRBJ2-5|NA
CASSIPSGPQETQYF
>TRBV7-3|TRBJ2-1|NA
CASSLSPMYEQFF
>TRBV5-4|TRBJ1-5|few
CASSLGGGSNQPQHF
>TRBV11-3|TRBJ1-2|NA
CAKFDRGCTF
>TRBV4-1|TRBJ2-1|NA
CASSQEGREVDEQFF
>TRBV7-2|TRBJ2-3|once
CASRELERGDTDTQYF
>TRBV3-1/TRBV3-2|TRBJ1-1|NA
CASSRYVRLSRNTEAFF
>TRBV6-5|TRBJ1-5|NA
CATSWGLLGNQPQHF
>TRBV5-8|TRBJ1-5|NA
CASSLYNQPQHF
>TRBV6-5|TRBJ1-1|NA
CASKAGLNTEAFF
>TRBV6-2/TRBV6-3|TRBJ1-4|NA
CASSSHRRDNEKLFF
>TRBV11-3|TRBJ2-3|NA
CASSLGGATDTQYF
>TRBV5-6|TRBJ2-3|once
CASSLGQLLIKDTQYF
>TRBV2|TRBJ2-5|once
CASSPTPAGKETQYF
>TRBV27|TRBJ2-7|NA
CASSYRESYEQYF
>TRBV28|TRBJ2-7|NA
CASSQTGYSTYEQYF